A single sample is the source of the 26 T cell receptor beta chains below, sequenced in a study of blood T cell repertoires in COVID-19 (dated by TCRdb to the early 2020s). Library creation used the immunoSEQ multiplex PCR assay. TCRdb took over this immuneACCESS table, retaining in-frame rearrangements with V and J assigned. Such tables are incomplete; in checked studies, under half of the missing clones stem from an unresolved V gene, and the remainder is unexplained. The table for this sample lists about 63,000 clones; approximately 78% of them were counted only once. The ten biggest clones cover 3% to 4.5% of the sample. The sequenced sample consisted of PBMCs or T cells enriched from blood (not recorded which). All receptors come from a woman aged 40 to 50 with acute COVID-19.

CDR3 residues: CASSLSTSTSSYNEQFF. In DNA, the CDR3 is TGCGCCAGCAGCTTGTCCACTAGCACCAGCTCCTACAATGAGCAGTTCTTC. The genes are TRBV5-1 and TRBJ2-1; D is possibly TRBD2 (6 bases). V was shortened by 1 base and J by 0 bases, with 14 bases between the two germline ends. This CDR3 has 17 residues. Germline V gene data show CDR1 as SGHRS and CDR2 as YFSETQ.

The rearrangement joins TRBV6-4 to TRBJ2-1; D gene uncertain. Trimming removed 3 bases from V and 2 bases from J, with 11 bases in between. The CDR3 spans 15 residues. Germline V gives CDR1 MRHNA, CDR2 SNTAGT. The CDR3, as DNA: TGTGCCAGCAGTGATTCCGTTGGCCCCTACAATGAGCAGTTCTTC. Residues: CASSDSVGPYNEQFF.

The chain combines TRBV21-1 with TRBJ2-7; the table names TRBD2, a call not compared with the DNA. TRBV21-1 is shown as a pseudogene. This CDR3 has 16 amino acids. The CDR3 DNA follows: TGTGCCAGCAGCAAAGCCGGAGGGGCCCTCTCCTACGAGCAGTACGTC. As protein: CASSKAGGALSYEQYV.

The V gene is TRBV11-2, the J gene TRBJ2-6; 9 nucleotides line up with TRBD1. CDR3 size: 17 residues. The trim removed 6 bases at V and 4 bases at J, leaving 10 bases unmatched. In germline, CDR1 is SGHAT, CDR2 FQNNGV. The CDR3 loop is CASRDRGRIYGANVLTF. Written as DNA, the CDR3 is TGTGCCAGCAGGGACAGGGGTAGGATTTACGGGGCCAACGTCCTGACTTTC.

This clone has a single count. The V gene is TRBV9, the J gene TRBJ1-2; tentative D call: TRBD1 (5 bases). CDR1 SGDLS and CDR2 YYNGEE come from the germline V gene. The CDR3 sequence is 13 residues long. Deletions cut 4 bases from V and 8 bases from J, with 15 bases between. CDR3 residues: CASSPRAAGGYTF. CDR3 in DNA: TGTGCCAGCAGCCCCAGGGCTGCGGGGGGCTACACCTTC.

This chain links TRBV7-8 with TRBJ2-1; 8 bases map to TRBD2. CDR3 length: 14 residues. V trimming: 6 bases; J trimming: 6 bases; junction bases outside the gene matches: 7. The V gene's germline CDR1 is SGHVS and CDR2 FQNEAQ. CDR3 nucleotides: TGTGCCAGCAGGGGACTAGGTGGCGGCAATGAGCAGTTCTTC. Protein sequence: CASRGLGGGNEQFF.

A few counts support this clone. The V call is TRBV7-9, the J call TRBJ2-1, with TRBD1 matching over 7 bases. The germline gives CDR1 SEHNR, CDR2 FQNEAQ (reference sequence). The V and J ends lost 5 bases and 8 bases, in that order; junction bases with no gene match: 6. The CDR3 extends over 13 amino acids. The CDR3 coding sequence is TGTGCCAGCAGCCAGGACAGGAACGATGAGCAGTTCTTC. It translates to CASSQDRNDEQFF.

The chain couples TRBV5-5 to TRBJ2-1; 7 bases fit TRBD2. The CDR3 contains 18 residues. V shed 1 base, J shed 3 bases, and the junction held 13 bases outside the gene matches. Germline V gives CDR1 SGHKS, CDR2 YYEKEE (reference sequence). The CDR3 coding sequence is TGTGCCAGCAGCTTGCTCCTCCGCTTGAGCGGGGACTACAATGAGCAGTTCTTC. Translating it yields CASSLLLRLSGDYNEQFF. The full variable domain, completed using reference TRBV5-5 and TRBJ2-1, is DAGVTQSPTHLIKTRGQQVTLRCSPISGHKSVSWYQQVLGQGPQFIFQYYEKEERGRGNFPDRFSARQFPNYSSELNVNALLLGDSALYLCASSLLLRLSGDYNEQFFGPGTRLTVL.

The V gene is TRBV9, the J gene TRBJ2-1; 14 bases agree with TRBD2. The CDR3 length is 17 residues. The junction had 10 bases not matched to a gene; V was cut back by 3 bases and J by 8 bases. CDR1 and CDR2 (germline): SGDLS, YYNGEE. The CDR3 reads CASSALRLAGGPDEQFF. The CDR3 DNA reads as TGTGCCAGCAGCGCCCTCCGACTAGCGGGAGGGCCTGATGAGCAGTTCTTC.

A word on this clone: The germline gene is not matched at one end of the junction; a read error may be the cause. This chain uses TRBV5-6 with TRBJ2-1, with 11 bases that match TRBD2. The CDR3 totals 14 residues. Germline CDR1 reads SGHDT; CDR2 reads YYEEEE. CDR3 sequence (DNA): TGTGCCAGCAGCTTGGTCCCGGGACTAGCGGATCTGGTCTTC. Its protein is CASSLVPGLADLVF.

The chain joins TRBV13 to TRBJ1-4; D not resolved. Germline V gene data show CDR1 as PRHDT and CDR2 as FYEKMQ (reference sequence). V was cut by 2 bases and J by 4 bases, with 8 bases left in between. This CDR3 is 14 amino acids long. This chain's CDR3 is CASSLRGHNEKLFF. The CDR3 DNA reads TGTGCCAGCAGCTTACGCGGCCATAATGAAAAACTGTTTTTT. Together with reference TRBV13 and TRBJ1-4, the CDR3 gives the full variable domain: AAGVIQSPRHLIKEKRETATLKCYPIPRHDTVYWYQQGPGQDPQFLISFYEKMQSDKGSIPDRFSAQQFSDYHSELNMSSLELGDSALYFCASSLRGHNEKLFFGSGTQLSVL.

The chain joins TRBV19 to TRBJ1-2; 7 bases are a match to TRBD1. Germline trimming cut 3 bases from V and 4 bases from J; bases unmatched to any gene: 5. Germline assignment: CDR1 LNHDA and CDR2 SQIVND (reference sequence). The CDR3 covers 14 residues. CDR3 sequence (DNA): TGTGCCAGTAGTATTCAGGGGGGCACCTATGGCTACACCTTC. Translated: CASSIQGGTYGYTF. Combining the CDR3 with reference TRBV19 and TRBJ1-2 gives the whole variable domain DGGITQSPKYLFRKEGQNVTLSCEQNLNHDAMYWYRQDPGQGLRLIYYSQIVNDFQKGDIAEGYSVSREKKESFPLTVTSAQKNPTAFYLCASSIQGGTYGYTFGSGTRLTVV.

The chain couples TRBV3-1 (or the pseudogene TRBV3-2) to TRBJ1-6, with TRBD1 matching over 10 bases. V shed 2 bases, J shed 9 bases, and the junction held 4 bases outside the gene matches. The CDR3 has 15 amino acids. CDR1 and CDR2 (germline): LGHDT, YNNKEL (reference sequence). The CDR3 coding sequence is TGTGCCAGCAGCCAAATGACAGGGGGCAGTTCACCCCTCCACTTT. Its translation is CASSQMTGGSSPLHF.

The rearrangement links TRBV28 to TRBJ2-5, with 7 bases identical to TRBD1. Germline values: CDR1 MDHEN, CDR2 SYDVKM. The V and J ends lost 6 bases and 5 bases, in that order; junction bases with no gene match: 12. CDR3 length: 15 residues. Written as DNA, the CDR3 is TGTGCCAGCAGGATAGGGGGACAGTTTATGGAGACCCAGTACTTC. As protein: CASRIGGQFMETQYF.

The chain has TRBV2 and TRBJ2-7, with D maybe TRBD1 (5 bases). CDR1 is SNHLY, CDR2 FYNNEI, per germline. Deletions cut 6 bases from V and 6 bases from J, with 21 bases between. The CDR3 length is 15 residues. CDR3 bases: TGTGCCAGCAGCCAAATGGGGCCTGCCTCGGGCGAGCAGTACGTC. It translates to CASSQMGPASGEQYV.

CDR3 sequence: CASSSPPPGLAGNEQYF. The DNA for the CDR3 is TGTGCCAGCAGCTCGCCCCCACCCGGACTAGCGGGCAACGAGCAGTACTTC. The chain recombines TRBV7-9 with TRBJ2-7; 11 positions match TRBD2. V was clipped by 4 bases and J by 5 bases; unmatched bases: 13. Germline lookup yields CDR1 SEHNR and CDR2 FQNEAQ (reference sequence). The CDR3 has 17 amino acids.

This CDR3 reads CASSGGRGAWDTEAFF. CDR3 nucleotide sequence: TGTGCCAGCAGCGGAGGCAGGGGCGCTTGGGACACTGAAGCTTTCTTT. This chain uses TRBV11-2 with TRBJ1-1; D is perhaps TRBD1 (6 bases). CDR1 is SGHAT and CDR2 is FQNNGV in the germline V gene. V was cut by 5 bases and J by 3 bases, with 19 bases left in between. CDR3 size: 16 residues.

As regards this clone: One junction end does not reproduce the germline sequence, and a read error may be involved. The chain carries TRBV7-7 and TRBJ2-3; TRBD2 aligns across 9 bases. Germline values: CDR1 SSHAT, CDR2 FNYEAQ (reference sequence). CDR3 size: 19 residues. In nucleotides, the CDR3 is TGTGCTAGCAGCTTAGAGGGGGGAACTAGCGGGCGATACACAGATACGCAGTATTTT. Translation: CASSLEGGTSGRYTDTQYF.

V is TRBV19 and J is TRBJ1-5, with 8 bases identical to TRBD1. The V gene's germline CDR1 is LNHDA and CDR2 SQIVND (reference sequence). Trimming at V came to 1 base and at J to 0 bases, leaving 5 bases not matched to a gene. This CDR3 has 17 amino acids. Written as DNA, the CDR3 is TGTGCCAGTAGTATAGTCCAGACAGGGGTTAGCAATCAGCCCCAGCATTTT. Amino acid sequence: CASSIVQTGVSNQPQHF.

This chain links TRBV9 with TRBJ1-4; D possibly corresponds to TRBD1 (5 bases). V lost 2 bases and J 7 bases, leaving 15 bases between the germline ends. The length of the CDR3 is 15 residues. Per the germline V gene, CDR1 is SGDLS and CDR2 is YYNGEE. The CDR3 spells CASSVDIIRGEKLFF. CDR3 bases: TGTGCCAGCAGCGTGGACATAATCCGCGGTGAAAAACTGTTTTTT.

The chain uses TRBV11-3 and TRBJ2-3; 8 nucleotides match TRBD2. The CDR3 runs to 15 residues. Unmatched junction bases numbered 8, after V lost 5 bases and J lost 4 bases. Germline V gene data show CDR1 as SGHNT and CDR2 as YENEEA. The CDR3 loop reads CASSRGSGRSDTQYF. CDR3 coding DNA: TGTGCCAGCAGCCGGGGGAGCGGGAGATCAGATACGCAGTATTTT.

The V gene is TRBV14, the J gene TRBJ2-7; tentative D call: TRBD2 (5 bases). V gave up 0 bases and J gave up 3 bases, with 12 bases separating them. The CDR3 contains 15 residues. The germline CDR1 and CDR2 sequences are SGHDN and FVKESK. The CDR3 sequence is CASSQEFLAGYEQYF. For the CDR3, the DNA is TGTGCCAGCAGCCAAGAATTCCTCGCGGGCTACGAGCAGTACTTC.

The V call is TRBV28, the J call TRBJ2-5, with 7 bases identical to TRBD1. Germline V gene lookup returns CDR1 MDHEN and CDR2 SYDVKM. The J segment lost 1 base and the V segment lost 5 bases, leaving 13 bases of the junction unmatched. The CDR3 is made up of 17 amino acids. CDR3 sequence (DNA): TGTGCCAGCAGTGAGTATGGGACAGCTTTAACCCAAGAGACCCAGTACTTC. The encoded protein is CASSEYGTALTQETQYF.

The chain has TRBV7-9 and TRBJ2-5; 8 bases line up with TRBD1. The CDR3 contains 14 residues. Germline trimming cut 5 bases from V and 5 bases from J; bases unmatched to any gene: 7. Germline V CDR1 and CDR2: SEHNR, FQNEAQ (reference sequence). The CDR3 nucleotides read TGTGCCAGCAGCCTCGGACAGGGTTTGGAGACCCAGTACTTC. Protein: CASSLGQGLETQYF. The full variable domain, its missing parts supplied by reference TRBV7-9 and TRBJ2-5, is DTGVSQNPRHKITKRGQNVTFRCDPISEHNRLYWYRQTLGQGPEFLTYFQNEAQLEKSRLLSDRFSAERPKGSFSTLEIQRTEQGDSAMYLCASSLGQGLETQYFGPGTRLLVL.

The chain recombines TRBV5-1 with TRBJ1-3; D is possibly TRBD1 (5 bases). V lost 4 bases and J lost 1, with 21 bases in between. Per germline, CDR1 SGHRS and CDR2 YFSETQ. The CDR3 has 18 amino acids. As DNA, the CDR3 is TGCGCCAGCAGCCGAATGGATGGGGGGATGTTTTCTGGAAACACCATATATTTT. Translating it yields CASSRMDGGMFSGNTIYF.

This chain links TRBV25-1 with TRBJ2-1; D unclear. CDR3 size: 11 residues. Trimming removed 2 bases at V and 12 bases at J, with 8 bases between. Germline loops: CDR1 MGHDK, CDR2 SYGVNS. CDR3 sequence: CASSELTGQFF. CDR3 DNA sequence: TGTGCCAGCAGTGAACTGACGGGGCAGTTCTTC. Based on the CDR3 plus reference TRBV25-1 and TRBJ2-1, the full variable domain is EADIYQTPRYLVIGTGKKITLECSQTMGHDKMYWYQQDPGMELHLIHYSYGVNSTEKGDLSSESTVSRIRTEHFPLTLESARPSHTSQYLCASSELTGQFFGPGTRLTVL.